The clone carrying this T cell receptor beta chain was detected only a few times. Antigen specificity is unknown. PCR primers comprised 60 Vbeta and 13 Jbeta primers. This table comes from immunoSEQ multiplex PCR, and its TCRdb copy is limited to in-frame clones, with some not included. This sample yields 100,000 or so clones, of which roughly 15% are seen a single time; 0.83% belongs to the top ten. This entry belongs to a study of cytomegalovirus exposure and HLA in healthy donors. The overall study: The early release's HLA-typed donors yielded 78 million or so unique TCRs.

General study results and limits: An analysis done earlier found most TCR beta V segments productive about 90% or about 30% of the time. Among TCR beta chains, those listed as cytomegalovirus-associated numbered over 150. Among the sequence variants, a highly shared cluster was likely an artifact of sequencing.

There are 16 residues in the CDR3. V was clipped by 5 bases and J by 7 bases; unmatched bases: 8. Per germline, CDR1 MGHRA and CDR2 YSYEKL. The sequence derives from a female donor in good health and CMV-seronegative. This chain joins TRBV4-1 and TRBJ2-1, with 13 bases fitting TRBD2. Material: PBMCs. The CDR3 loop reads CASSWTSGGWGNEQFF. CDR3 in DNA: TGCGCCAGCAGCTGGACTAGCGGGGGCTGGGGGAATGAGCAGTTCTTC.